The entry that follows covers one T cell receptor (beta chain) sequence. Its target is unknown. The sample comes from a study of T cell responses to AZD1222 COVID-19 vaccine. In germline, CDR1 is MDHEN, CDR2 SYDVKM. The CDR3 extends over 12 amino acids. Trimming removed 6 bases at V and 4 bases at J, with 6 bases between. General study results and limits: Unmutated regions of variants are reportedly targeted by nearly half of spike-specific TCRs. Just six AZD1222 recipients were seropositive at baseline.

Generated by immunoSEQ multiplex PCR, the TCRdb table keeps only in-frame clones and is missing some. The sample includes roughly 250,000 clones, approximately 95% of them seen just once. The J gene is TRBJ2-2, the V gene TRBV28, with D unresolved. Source: peripheral blood, taken on day 0 of AZD1222 vaccination. The sequence was collected from an adult in good health. The CDR3 DNA follows: TGTGCCAGCAGCTCTGTCACCGGGGAGCTGTTTTTT. It yields the protein CASSSVTGELFF.